The 2 T cell receptor beta chains listed next were all sequenced from one sample in a study of T cell responses to AZD1222 COVID-19 vaccine. Generated by immunoSEQ multiplex PCR, the TCRdb table keeps only in-frame clones and is missing some. The sample has some 150,000 clones; about 92% are singletons. Sequenced material: peripheral blood, taken on day 0 of AZD1222 vaccination. The receptor source for this set is an adult in good health.

The chain carries TRBV5-1 and TRBJ2-1; 7 bases match TRBD2. CDR3 length: 15 amino acids. Germline assignment: CDR1 SGHRS and CDR2 YFSETQ. The V and J ends lost 1 base and 6 bases, in that order; junction bases with no gene match: 7. The CDR3 DNA reads TGCGCCAGCAGCTTGTTGGCGGGGGAGGGCAATGAGCAGTTCTTC. Its translation: CASSLLAGEGNEQFF.

The genes are TRBV30 and TRBJ1-1, with 8 bases lining up with TRBD1. J gave up 7 bases and V 4 bases, and 11 bases lay outside the gene matches. CDR1 is GTSNPN, CDR2 SVGIG, per germline (reference sequence). The length of the CDR3 is 14 residues. The CDR3 is CAWKVWDRSNEAFF. The CDR3, as DNA: TGTGCCTGGAAAGTATGGGACAGGTCCAATGAAGCTTTCTTT.